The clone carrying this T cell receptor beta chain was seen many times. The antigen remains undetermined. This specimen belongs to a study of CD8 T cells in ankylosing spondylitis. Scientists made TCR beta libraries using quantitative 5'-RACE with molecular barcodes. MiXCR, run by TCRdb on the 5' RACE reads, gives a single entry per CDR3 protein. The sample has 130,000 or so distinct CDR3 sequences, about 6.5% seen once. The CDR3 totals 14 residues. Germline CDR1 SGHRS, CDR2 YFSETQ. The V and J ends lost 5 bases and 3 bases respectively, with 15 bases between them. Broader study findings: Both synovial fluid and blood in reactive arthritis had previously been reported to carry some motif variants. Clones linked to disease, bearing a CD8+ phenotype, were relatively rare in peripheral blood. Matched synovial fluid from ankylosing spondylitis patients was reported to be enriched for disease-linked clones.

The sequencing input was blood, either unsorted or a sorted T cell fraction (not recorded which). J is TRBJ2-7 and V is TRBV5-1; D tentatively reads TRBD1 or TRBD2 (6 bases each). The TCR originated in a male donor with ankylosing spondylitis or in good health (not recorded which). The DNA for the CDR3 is TGCGCCAGCAGTCCCCAAAGGGGGGTCTACGAGCAGTACTTC. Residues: CASSPQRGVYEQYF.